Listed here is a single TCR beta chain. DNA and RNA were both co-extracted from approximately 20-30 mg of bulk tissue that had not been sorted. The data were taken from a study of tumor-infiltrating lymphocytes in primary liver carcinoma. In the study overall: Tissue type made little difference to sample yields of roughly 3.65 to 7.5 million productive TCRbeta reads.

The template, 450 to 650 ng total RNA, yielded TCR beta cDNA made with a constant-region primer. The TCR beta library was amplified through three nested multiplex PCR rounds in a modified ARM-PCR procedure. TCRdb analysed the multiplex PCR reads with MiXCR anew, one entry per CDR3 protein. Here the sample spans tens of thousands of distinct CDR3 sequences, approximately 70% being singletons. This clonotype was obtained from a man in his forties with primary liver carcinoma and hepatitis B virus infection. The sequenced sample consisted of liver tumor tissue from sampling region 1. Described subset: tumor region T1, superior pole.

CDR3 sequence (DNA): TGCAACGCAGCCCCCTCTAGCGGGAGGGCAGGTGGTACGGAGACCCAGTACTTC. Encoded protein: CNAAPSSGRAGGTETQYF. This chain connects TRBV20-1 to TRBJ2-5, with 12 bases matching TRBD2. CDR3 length equals 18 residues. CDR1 DFQATT and CDR2 SNEGSKA come from the germline V gene (reference sequence).